Below, one T cell receptor (beta chain) is given with its context. This sample also contains other DNA sequences that code for the same CDR3. This entry belongs to a study of blood T cell repertoires in COVID-19. Study-wide background: The samples span acute and convalescent COVID-19 from the United States, Italy and Spain. T cells, B-cell-depleted T cells, or PBMCs provided the cDNA or gDNA that served as material.

Trimming shortened V by 2 bases and J by 0 bases, and 4 bases separated the two germline ends. Looked up from germline, CDR1 is MNHEY and CDR2 is SMNVEV (reference sequence). The CDR3 sequence is 14 residues long. In the original workflow: Estimation of nucleated cell counts relied on the amplification of reference gene primers. Only in-frame clones appear in the TCRdb table, and some are missing; sequencing was by immunoSEQ multiplex PCR. V, J and clone size are those of that table, while D and trimming were read from the DNA. The sample shows 250,000 to 350,000 clones, around 90% of them seen only once.

Sequenced input: peripheral blood. V and J are TRBV27 and TRBJ1-4; D is ambiguous. The origin of this receptor is a woman aged 45-59 years who had recovered from COVID-19. The CDR3 region is CASSLTATNEKLFF. CDR3 nucleotide sequence: TGTGCCAGCAGTTTAACTGCAACTAATGAAAAACTGTTTTTT.